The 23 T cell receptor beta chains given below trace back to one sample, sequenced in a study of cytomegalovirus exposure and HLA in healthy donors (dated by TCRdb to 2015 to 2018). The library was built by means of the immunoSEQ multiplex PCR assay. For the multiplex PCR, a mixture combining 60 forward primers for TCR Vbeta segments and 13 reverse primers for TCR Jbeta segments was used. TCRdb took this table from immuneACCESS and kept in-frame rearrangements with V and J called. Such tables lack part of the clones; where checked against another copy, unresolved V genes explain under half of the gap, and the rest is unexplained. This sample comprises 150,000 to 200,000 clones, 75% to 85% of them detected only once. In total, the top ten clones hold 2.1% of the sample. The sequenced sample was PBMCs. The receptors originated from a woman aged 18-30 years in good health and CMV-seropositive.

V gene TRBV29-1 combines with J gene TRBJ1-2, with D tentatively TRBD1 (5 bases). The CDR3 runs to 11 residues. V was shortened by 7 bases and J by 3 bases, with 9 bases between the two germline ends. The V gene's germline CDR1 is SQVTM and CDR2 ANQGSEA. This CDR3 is CSAGHDYGYTF. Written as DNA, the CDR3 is TGCAGCGCTGGACACGACTATGGCTACACCTTC. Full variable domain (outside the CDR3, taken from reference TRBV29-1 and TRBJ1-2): SAVISQKPSRDICQRGTSLTIQCQVDSQVTMMFWYRQQPGQSLTLIATANQGSEATYESGFVIDKFPISRPNLTFSTLTVSNMSPEDSSIYLCSAGHDYGYTFGSGTRLTVV.

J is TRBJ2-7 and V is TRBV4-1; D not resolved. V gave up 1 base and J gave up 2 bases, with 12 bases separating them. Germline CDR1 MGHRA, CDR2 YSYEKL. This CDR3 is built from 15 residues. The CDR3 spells CASSQVSDSTYEQYF. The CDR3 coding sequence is TGCGCCAGCAGCCAAGTATCAGACTCGACCTACGAGCAGTACTTC.

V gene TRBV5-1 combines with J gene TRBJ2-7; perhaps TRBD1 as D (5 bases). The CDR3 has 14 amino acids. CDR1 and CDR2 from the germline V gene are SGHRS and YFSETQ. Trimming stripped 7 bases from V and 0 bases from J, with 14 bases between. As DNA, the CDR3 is TGCGCCAGCGGTCTACAGGTGAGCTCCTACGAGCAGTACTTC. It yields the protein CASGLQVSSYEQYF.

The CDR3 is CASSLDPRGRPEEQYV. As DNA, the CDR3 is TGTGCCAGTAGTCTTGATCCCAGGGGCAGACCGGAAGAGCAGTACGTC. The chain couples TRBV19 to TRBJ2-7; tentative D call: TRBD1 (6 bases). CDR1 and CDR2 (germline): LNHDA, SQIVND (reference sequence). This CDR3 has 16 amino acids. With 5 bases removed from V and 7 bases from J, the gap between germline ends came to 24 bases.

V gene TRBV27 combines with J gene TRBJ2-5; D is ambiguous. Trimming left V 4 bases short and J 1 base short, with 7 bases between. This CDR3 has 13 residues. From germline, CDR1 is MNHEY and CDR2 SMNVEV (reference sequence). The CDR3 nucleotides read TGTGCCAGCAGTTGGAGTTTCCAAGAGACCCAGTACTTC. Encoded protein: CASSWSFQETQYF.

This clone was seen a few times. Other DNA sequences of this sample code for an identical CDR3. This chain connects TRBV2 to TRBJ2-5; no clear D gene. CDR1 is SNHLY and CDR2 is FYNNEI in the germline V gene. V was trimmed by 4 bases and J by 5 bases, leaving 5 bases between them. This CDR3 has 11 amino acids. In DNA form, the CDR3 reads TGTGCCAGCAGTGTCCGGGAGACCCAGTACTTC. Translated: CASSVRETQYF.

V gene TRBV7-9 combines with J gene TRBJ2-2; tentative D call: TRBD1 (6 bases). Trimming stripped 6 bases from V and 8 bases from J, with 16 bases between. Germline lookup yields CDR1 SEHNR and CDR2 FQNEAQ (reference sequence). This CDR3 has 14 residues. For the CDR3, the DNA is TGTGCCAGCAGGGGTTACAGGGCCGCGGGGGAGCTGTTTTTT. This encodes CASRGYRAAGELFF.

The CDR3: CASSLAGGRGYNEQFF. CDR3 DNA: TGTGCCAGCAGCTTGGCAGGGGGACGAGGGTACAATGAGCAGTTCTTC. This chain joins TRBV5-4 and TRBJ2-1, with 7 bases that match TRBD1. The germline gives CDR1 SGHNT, CDR2 YYREEE (reference sequence). After removal of 0 bases from V and 4 bases from J, the junction contained 7 bases not matched to a gene. The CDR3 covers 16 residues.

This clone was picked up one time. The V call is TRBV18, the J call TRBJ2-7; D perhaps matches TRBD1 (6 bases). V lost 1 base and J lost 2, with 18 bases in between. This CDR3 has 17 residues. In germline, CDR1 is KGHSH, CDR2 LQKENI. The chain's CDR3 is CASSPLATGQITYEQYF. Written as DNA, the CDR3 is TGTGCCAGCTCACCACTCGCAACCGGACAGATAACCTACGAGCAGTACTTC.

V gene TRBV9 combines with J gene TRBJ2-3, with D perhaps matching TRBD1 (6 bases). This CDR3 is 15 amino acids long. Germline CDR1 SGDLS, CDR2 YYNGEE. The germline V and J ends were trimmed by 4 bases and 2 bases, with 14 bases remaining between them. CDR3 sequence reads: CASSPGTTLTDTQYF. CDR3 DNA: TGTGCCAGCAGCCCCGGGACAACCCTCACAGATACGCAGTATTTT.

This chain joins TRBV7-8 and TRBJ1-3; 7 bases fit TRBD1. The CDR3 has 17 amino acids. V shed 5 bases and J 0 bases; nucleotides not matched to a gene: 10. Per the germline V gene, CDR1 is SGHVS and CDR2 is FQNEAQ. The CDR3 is CASSAVIDRASGNTIYF. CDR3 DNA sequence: TGTGCCAGCAGCGCCGTTATAGACAGGGCCTCTGGAAACACCATATATTTT.

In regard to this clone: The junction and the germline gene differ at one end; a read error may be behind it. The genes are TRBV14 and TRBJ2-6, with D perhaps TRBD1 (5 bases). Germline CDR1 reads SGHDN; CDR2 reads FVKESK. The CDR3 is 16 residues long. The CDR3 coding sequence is TGTGCCAGCAGCCAAGTCCCCCAGGCTGGGGCCAACGTCCCGACTTTC. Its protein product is CASSQVPQAGANVPTF.

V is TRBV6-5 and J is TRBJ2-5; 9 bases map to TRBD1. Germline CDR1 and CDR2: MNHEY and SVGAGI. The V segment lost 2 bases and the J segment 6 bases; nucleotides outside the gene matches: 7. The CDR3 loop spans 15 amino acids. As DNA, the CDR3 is TGTGCCAGCAGTTACGAGGGACAGGGTGGTAAGACCCAGTACTTC. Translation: CASSYEGQGGKTQYF.

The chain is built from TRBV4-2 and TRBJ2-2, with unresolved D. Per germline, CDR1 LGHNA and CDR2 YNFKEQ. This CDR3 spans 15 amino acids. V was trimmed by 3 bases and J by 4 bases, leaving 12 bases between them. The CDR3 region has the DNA TGTGCCAGCAGCCATACTGCAGGTGGCACCGGGGAGCTGTTTTTT. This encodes CASSHTAGGTGELFF.

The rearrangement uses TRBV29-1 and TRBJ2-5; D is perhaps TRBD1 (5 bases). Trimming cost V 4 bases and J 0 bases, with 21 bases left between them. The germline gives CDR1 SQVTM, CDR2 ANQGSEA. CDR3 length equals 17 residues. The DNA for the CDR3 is TGCAGCGTTGCAGGTGAATGGACGGACACCTACCAAGAGACCCAGTACTTC. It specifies CSVAGEWTDTYQETQYF.

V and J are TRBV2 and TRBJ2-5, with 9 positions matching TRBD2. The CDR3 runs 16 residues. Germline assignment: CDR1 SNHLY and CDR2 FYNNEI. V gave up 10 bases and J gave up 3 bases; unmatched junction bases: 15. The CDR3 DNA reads TGTGCCACACGTGTGGGGGCTAGCGGGGCGAAAGAGACCCAGTACTTC. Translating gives CATRVGASGAKETQYF.

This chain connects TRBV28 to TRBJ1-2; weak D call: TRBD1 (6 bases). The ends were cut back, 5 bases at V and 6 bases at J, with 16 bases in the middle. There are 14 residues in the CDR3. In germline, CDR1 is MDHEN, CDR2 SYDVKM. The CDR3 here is CASSPTRGFDGYTF. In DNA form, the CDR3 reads TGTGCCAGCAGTCCAACAAGGGGGTTTGATGGCTACACCTTC.

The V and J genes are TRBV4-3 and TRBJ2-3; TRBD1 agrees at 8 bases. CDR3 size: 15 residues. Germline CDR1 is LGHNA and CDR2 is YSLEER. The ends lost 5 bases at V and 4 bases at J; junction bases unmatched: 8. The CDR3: CASSVDREEADTQYF. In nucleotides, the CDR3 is TGCGCCAGCAGCGTGGACAGGGAGGAAGCAGATACGCAGTATTTT.

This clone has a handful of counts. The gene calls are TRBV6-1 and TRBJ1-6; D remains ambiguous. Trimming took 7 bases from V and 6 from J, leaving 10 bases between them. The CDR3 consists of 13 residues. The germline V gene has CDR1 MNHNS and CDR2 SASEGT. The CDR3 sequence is CASMYGVNSPLHF. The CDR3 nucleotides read TGTGCCAGCATGTACGGAGTTAATTCACCCCTCCACTTT.

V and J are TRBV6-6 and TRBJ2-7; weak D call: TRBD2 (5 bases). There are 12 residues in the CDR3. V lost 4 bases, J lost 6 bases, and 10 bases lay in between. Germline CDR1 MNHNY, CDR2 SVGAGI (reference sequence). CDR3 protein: CASSSVGVEQYF. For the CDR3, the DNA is TGTGCCAGCAGTTCCGTCGGGGTCGAGCAGTACTTC.

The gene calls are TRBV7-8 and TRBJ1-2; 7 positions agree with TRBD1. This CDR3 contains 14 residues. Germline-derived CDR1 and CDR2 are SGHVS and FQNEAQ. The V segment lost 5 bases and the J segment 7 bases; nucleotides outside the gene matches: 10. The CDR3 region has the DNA TGTGCCAGCAGCAGGAGGGACAGAAAAGGTGGCTACACCTTC. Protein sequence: CASSRRDRKGGYTF.

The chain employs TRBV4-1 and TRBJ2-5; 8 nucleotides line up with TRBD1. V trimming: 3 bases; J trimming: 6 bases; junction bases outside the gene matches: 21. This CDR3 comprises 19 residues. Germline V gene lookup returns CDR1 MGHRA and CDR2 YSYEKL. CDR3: CASSHVGQGSSFGMKTQYF. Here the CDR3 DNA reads TGCGCCAGCAGCCACGTCGGACAGGGTAGCTCTTTTGGGATGAAGACCCAGTACTTC.

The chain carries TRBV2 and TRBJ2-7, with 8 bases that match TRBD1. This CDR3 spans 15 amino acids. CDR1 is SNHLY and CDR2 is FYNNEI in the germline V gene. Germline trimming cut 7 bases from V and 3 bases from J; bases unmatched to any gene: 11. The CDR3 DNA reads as TGTGCCAGCACCGTGGGACAGGTTGGCGGCTACGAGCAGTACGTC. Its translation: CASTVGQVGGYEQYV.